This T cell receptor (beta chain) was captured in a study of Ad26.COV2.S vaccination and SARS-CoV-2 variants (dated by TCRdb to about 2021). For the wider study: Donors in the vaccine arm were drawn from COV1001, a multicentre, randomized, double-blind, placebo-controlled phase I-IIa trial testing Ad26.COV2.S in healthy adults. The TCR-sequenced set comprised approximately 30 samples: approximately 19 Ad26.COV2.S vaccine recipients, 5 placebo recipients and 8 SARS-CoV-2 convalescent individuals. TCRbeta repertoire sequencing served as the tool for gauging how specific and how broad the SARS-CoV-2-reactive T cell receptors were following Ad26.COV2.S vaccination. Dosing of Ad26.COV2.S was intramuscular, at either 5x10^10 or 1x10^11 viral particles, delivered as one shot or as two shots spaced 56 days apart. Throughout the experiments and outcome assessment, investigators stayed blinded to trial group allocation. Trial participants were randomized into five groups of five: low-dose or high-dose Ad26.COV2.S given once or twice, or placebo on both occasions.

The CDR3 spans 17 residues, from the cysteine through the phenylalanine. The DNA shown is the 51-base CDR3, in frame from base 1. CDR1 and CDR2 are read off the germline V gene as ENHRY and SYGVKD. Here V drops 4 bases and J drops 7 bases, and the junction holds 8 bases not matched to any gene. To note about this clone: This clone's antigen is unknown. Base qualities are not at hand, and no much larger clone is one base apart.

Paper-wide results and their limitations: Substantial breadth of spike-specific CD8+ and CD4+ T cell responses was reported after vaccination. Comparable non-spike TCR breadth was observed between vaccine and placebo recipients, consistent with only spike being contained in the vaccine. Higher spike-specific TCR breadth was observed in Ad26.COV2.S recipients than in placebo recipients (P = 0.0014). The authors noted that total T cell responses may have been underestimated by the TCR breadth and depth analyses. The study lacked the statistical power to compare responses across vaccine doses or regimens.

The immunoSEQ Assay was used to sequence TCRbeta CDR3 regions. After extraction, genomic DNA underwent amplification by bias-controlled multiplex PCR, followed by high-throughput sequencing. As for the original processing: To quantify the absolute abundance of each unique TCRbeta CDR3 region, sequences were collapsed and filtered. T cell fraction was estimated by normalization of TCRbeta template counts to usable DNA, with usable DNA being measured through amplification of reference genes present in all nucleated cells. Repertoire TCRs were annotated as SARS-CoV-2-specific by exact matching of V gene, CDR3 amino acid sequence and J gene to a known reactive TCR set. The reference SARS-CoV-2 TCR set came from MIRA and was filtered for enrichment in COVID-19-positive ImmuneCODE repertoires, removing public or cross-reactive TCRs. Based on the MIRA antigens, annotated TCRs were further analysed at the level of specific ORF or position within ORF. Breadth was defined as annotated unique rearrangements over total unique productive rearrangements; depth was the summed frequency of those rearrangements. Group comparisons of TCR breadth used two-sided Wilcoxon rank-sum tests. What TCRdb holds here is the immuneACCESS table cut down to in-frame rearrangements. Part of the clones is not present; checked against another copy, under half of the missing clones reflect an unresolved V gene, and the others are unexplained. V, J and clone size reflect that table, while D and trimming were determined from the DNA. The sample table contains about 350,000 clones; only one count was recorded for around nine tenths of them. Of the sample, around 5.3% falls within the top ten clones.

The treatment or condition label, read with the paper, signifies: roughly 18 received Ad26.COV2.S at low or high dose, single or two shots; roughly five received placebo; per-sample allocation not given. Repertoires of vaccine and placebo recipients were sequenced from samples collected on day 63 after the first injection. Cohort 1b enrolled about two dozen adults aged 18-55 years at a single site in Boston, USA, between 29 July and 7 August 2020. Ad26.COV2.S was a replication-incompetent adenovirus type 26 vector that expressed a prefusion-stabilized SARS-CoV-2 spike protein derived from the original Wuhan strain.

This receptor was identified in a person between 18 and 65 years old who received the Ad26.COV2.S COVID-19 vaccine or a placebo. The material was peripheral blood, obtained in a trial of Ad26.COV2.S vaccine versus placebo. The chain joins TRBV10-3 to TRBJ1-6; TRBD1 matches 12 bases in the middle. DNA sequence: TGTGCCATCAGTGTTGGGACAGGGGGCGCAAGGAATTCACCCCTCCACTTT. This gives the protein CAISVGTGGARNSPLHF.